These 20 T cell receptor beta chains share one sample of origin, sequenced in a study of blood T cell repertoires in COVID-19. This table comes from immunoSEQ multiplex PCR, and its TCRdb copy is limited to in-frame clones, with some not included. The profile shows over 200,000 clones, approximately 84% of them singletons. Material for sequencing was peripheral blood. The receptors come from a man aged 35 to 55 with active or convalescent COVID-19.

The rearrangement joins TRBV6-5 to TRBJ1-6; D unclear. CDR3 length: 12 residues. V shed 6 bases and J shed 8 bases, with 8 bases lying between them. The germline gives CDR1 MNHEY, CDR2 SVGAGI. The CDR3 sequence is CASSYRDSPLHF. In DNA, the CDR3 is TGTGCCAGCAGCTACCGGGATTCACCCCTCCACTTT.

The rearrangement uses TRBV19 and TRBJ1-1, with D tentatively TRBD1 (5 bases). V lost 6 bases, J lost 1 base, and 9 bases lay in between. The CDR3 covers 13 residues. Germline V gene data show CDR1 as LNHDA and CDR2 as SQIVND (reference sequence). The CDR3 DNA sequence: TGTGCCAGTAGAGATCAGGGGAACACTGAAGCTTTCTTT. The encoded protein is CASRDQGNTEAFF.

Worth noting for this clone: An end of the junction differs from the germline gene, which may be a read error. The DNA for the CDR3 is TGCGCCAACAGCCACGGGATTGGAAGTCAGCCCCAGCATTTT. The encoded protein is CANSHGIGSQPQHF. This chain links TRBV4-1 with TRBJ1-5; D remains ambiguous. Germline V gives CDR1 MGHRA, CDR2 YSYEKL. The CDR3 contains 14 residues.

This rearrangement joins TRBV5-6 to TRBJ1-3, with D perhaps TRBD1 (5 bases). The CDR3 consists of 12 residues. Trimming took 2 bases from V and 7 from J, leaving 7 bases between them. The germline V gene encodes CDR1 SGHDT and CDR2 YYEEEE. This CDR3 is CASSFGGNTIYF. The CDR3 nucleotides read TGTGCCAGCAGCTTCGGGGGGAACACCATATATTTT.

The rearrangement uses TRBV3-1 (or the pseudogene TRBV3-2) and TRBJ1-3; TRBD1 matches 7 bases. The CDR3 loop spans 16 amino acids. V was clipped by 2 bases and J by 2 bases; unmatched bases: 6. Germline lookup yields CDR1 LGHDT and CDR2 YNNKEL (reference sequence). CDR3: CASSQRGGEPGNTIYF. The DNA of the CDR3 is TGTGCCAGCAGCCAAAGAGGGGGCGAACCTGGAAACACCATATATTTT.

The chain has TRBV28 and TRBJ1-1; D ambiguous. Deletions cut 3 bases from V and 5 bases from J, with 7 bases between. Germline CDR1 MDHEN, CDR2 SYDVKM. The CDR3 spans 12 residues. Here the CDR3 reads CASSFSRTEAFF. The CDR3, as DNA: TGTGCCAGCAGTTTTTCGCGGACTGAAGCTTTCTTT.

The J gene is TRBJ1-2, the V gene TRBV7-9; D perhaps matches TRBD1 (5 bases). CDR3 length: 13 amino acids. CDR1 and CDR2 (germline): SEHNR, FQNEAQ (reference sequence). Trimming shortened V by 0 bases and J by 8 bases, and 10 bases separated the two germline ends. The CDR3 protein is CASSLAGGVGYTF. DNA for the CDR3: TGTGCCAGCAGCTTAGCCGGGGGGGTCGGCTACACCTTC. Variable domain in full (rest from reference TRBV7-9 and TRBJ1-2): DTGVSQNPRHKITKRGQNVTFRCDPISEHNRLYWYRQTLGQGPEFLTYFQNEAQLEKSRLLSDRFSAERPKGSFSTLEIQRTEQGDSAMYLCASSLAGGVGYTFGSGTRLTVV.

The gene calls are TRBV29-1 and TRBJ1-2; D perhaps matches TRBD1 (5 bases). Germline CDR1 SQVTM, CDR2 ANQGSEA. The CDR3 is 15 residues long. V was shortened by 1 base and J by 6 bases, with 18 bases between the two germline ends. DNA of the CDR3: TGCAGCGTTGAAGGGGGCCCTAACCTTTCCCATGGCTACACCTTC. Translation: CSVEGGPNLSHGYTF.

The chain carries TRBV7-9 and TRBJ2-1; 10 positions agree with TRBD1. This CDR3 has 15 residues. CDR1 and CDR2 (germline): SEHNR, FQNEAQ (reference sequence). With 3 bases clipped from V and 6 bases from J, the junction kept 5 bases outside the gene matches. In DNA form, the CDR3 reads TGTGCCAGCAGCTTCCGGGACAGGGGTTTCAATGAGCAGTTCTTC. Its translation is CASSFRDRGFNEQFF.

The rearrangement links TRBV5-5 to TRBJ2-4; D remains ambiguous. This CDR3 region has 17 residues. V dropped 4 bases and J dropped 0 bases, with 17 bases sitting between them. Germline values: CDR1 SGHKS, CDR2 YYEKEE (reference sequence). The CDR3 region is CASSPGQNLQAKNIQYF. The CDR3, as DNA: TGTGCCAGCAGCCCGGGTCAGAATCTACAAGCCAAAAACATTCAGTACTTC. The variable domain in full, with the rest retrieved from reference TRBV5-5 and TRBJ2-4, is DAGVTQSPTHLIKTRGQQVTLRCSPISGHKSVSWYQQVLGQGPQFIFQYYEKEERGRGNFPDRFSARQFPNYSSELNVNALLLGDSALYLCASSPGQNLQAKNIQYFGAGTRLSVL.

This chain links TRBV7-9 with TRBJ2-1; TRBD1 matches at 8 bases. The ends lost 1 base at V and 8 bases at J; junction bases unmatched: 7. Germline CDR1 is SEHNR and CDR2 is FQNEAQ (reference sequence). This CDR3 comprises 15 residues. CDR3 protein: CASSLGSGGTDEQFF. The CDR3 DNA reads as TGTGCCAGCAGCTTAGGGTCAGGGGGCACGGATGAGCAGTTCTTC.

The rearrangement uses TRBV12-2 and TRBJ2-2; TRBD2, as called in the table, went unchecked against the DNA. TRBV12-2 is tagged as a pseudogene. CDR3 length: 16 amino acids. The CDR3 DNA is TGTGCAAGTCGCCGTGAGACTAGCGGGACCTCTTTAGCGCTGTTTTTT. This translates into CASRRETSGTSLALFF.

The chain joins TRBV5-4 to TRBJ1-4; 7 nucleotides match TRBD1. V gave up 4 bases and J gave up 4 bases; unmatched junction bases: 4. CDR3 length: 14 amino acids. CDR1 SGHNT and CDR2 YYREEE come from the germline V gene (reference sequence). The CDR3 nucleotides are TGTGCCAGCAGCCCGACAGGGTATAATGAAAAACTGTTTTTT. Amino acid sequence: CASSPTGYNEKLFF.

The rearrangement uses TRBV24-1 and TRBJ2-2, with TRBD2 matching 15 bases. The length of the CDR3 is 20 residues. In germline, CDR1 is KGHDR, CDR2 SFDVKD. With 6 bases clipped from V and 4 bases from J, the junction kept 14 bases outside the gene matches. The CDR3 here is CATSIGPRQGLAGGTGELFF. DNA for the CDR3: TGTGCCACCAGTATAGGTCCGAGACAGGGACTAGCGGGAGGCACCGGGGAGCTGTTTTTT.

This chain joins TRBV5-4 and TRBJ2-3; 14 bases fit TRBD2. The V gene end was trimmed by 1 base and the J gene end by 5 bases; junction bases not matched to a gene: 3. The CDR3 consists of 16 residues. CDR1 and CDR2 from the germline V gene are SGHNT and YYREEE (reference sequence). The CDR3 nucleotides read TGTGCCAGCAGCTTGAGACTAGCGGGGGGGCTAGATACGCAGTATTTT. It is translated as CASSLRLAGGLDTQYF.

This chain connects TRBV1 to TRBJ2-7; the table names TRBD2, a call not compared with the DNA. TRBV1 is annotated as a pseudogene. The CDR3 is made up of 11 amino acids. The CDR3 here is CTSSPGLARWF. CDR3 coding DNA: TGCACCAGCAGCCCCGGGCTAGCAAGGTGGTTC.

J is TRBJ2-7 and V is TRBV6-5; D remains unclear. Looked up from germline, CDR1 is MNHEY and CDR2 is SVGAGI. V lost 2 bases, J lost 6 bases, and 20 bases lay in between. The CDR3 loop spans 16 amino acids. The CDR3 loop reads CASSYPPGPKDGEQYF. The DNA of the CDR3 is TGTGCCAGCAGTTACCCGCCTGGGCCCAAAGACGGCGAGCAGTACTTC.

This clone came up once. V is TRBV5-6 and J is TRBJ2-5; possibly TRBD2 for D (7 bases). The CDR3 spans 14 residues. With 6 bases removed from V and 2 bases from J, the gap between germline ends came to 14 bases. Germline CDR1 SGHDT, CDR2 YYEEEE. The CDR3 DNA reads as TGTGCCAGCAATGAGGGGGGACTACAAGAGACCCAGTACTTC. Translated, it gives CASNEGGLQETQYF.

This clone was seen only a few times. V and J are TRBV5-6 and TRBJ2-2, with 10 bases matching TRBD1. This CDR3 is built from 15 residues. Germline lookup yields CDR1 SGHDT and CDR2 YYEEEE. V lost 2 bases and J lost 6; bases outside the gene matches: 4. The chain's CDR3 is CASSLEDRGAGELFF. DNA of the CDR3: TGTGCCAGCAGCTTAGAGGACAGGGGGGCCGGGGAGCTGTTTTTT. Supplemented by reference TRBV5-6 and TRBJ2-2, the full variable domain reads DAGVTQSPTHLIKTRGQQVTLRCSPKSGHDTVSWYQQALGQGPQFIFQYYEEEERQRGNFPDRFSGHQFPNYSSELNVNALLLGDSALYLCASSLEDRGAGELFFGEGSRLTVL.

The chain joins TRBV6-1 to TRBJ1-1, with 8 bases fitting TRBD1. Germline CDR1 MNHNS, CDR2 SASEGT. The junction had 9 bases not matched to a gene; V was cut back by 2 bases and J by 7 bases. This CDR3 spans 15 amino acids. CDR3 sequence reads: CASSETGQARFEAFF. In DNA form, the CDR3 reads TGTGCCAGCAGTGAAACGGGACAGGCGCGATTTGAAGCTTTCTTT.